This T cell receptor (beta chain) was sequenced during a study of T cell responses to AZD1222 COVID-19 vaccine. Study-level points and caveats: Just a handful of people given AZD1222 tested seropositive at baseline. The sample set comprised mostly white British donors with more females, and clonal diversity was possibly underestimated. Unmutated regions of variants are reportedly targeted by nearly half of spike-specific TCRs. Repertoire sampling was restricted to post-peak T cell response timepoints.

The assay was immunoSEQ multiplex PCR, and TCRdb's table has in-frame clones only and misses some. The sample has approximately 150,000 clones; roughly 88% are singletons. Trimming removed 8 bases from V and 9 bases from J, with 14 bases in between. The germline V gene encodes CDR1 SEHNR and CDR2 FQNEAQ (reference sequence). The CDR3 covers 13 residues. As to this clone: Its antigen is unknown.

The sequencing used peripheral blood, collected on day 0 of MenACWY control vaccination. This sequence originates from an adult in good health. The chain combines TRBV7-9 with TRBJ1-6, with unresolved D. CDR3: CASSGDSGSPLHF. The DNA of the CDR3 is TGTGCCAGCTCCGGGGATTCCGGTTCACCCCTCCACTTT.